These T cell receptor beta chains were read from a single sample in a study of cytomegalovirus exposure and HLA in healthy donors. Sequencing was performed with immunoSEQ multiplex PCR; in TCRdb, only in-frame clones are kept and a portion is missing. The sample holds some 190,000 clones, 86% seen once. The specimen was PBMCs. The receptors derive from a woman aged 25 to 39 in good health and CMV-seronegative. The CDR3 runs from the conserved cysteine through the conserved F or W. The D gene is left open where the match is weak. Size tells how often a clone was seen (once, few, many) or the class of an expanded clone, and some rows leave it out.

clone_size d_call j_call v_call cdr3_nt cdr3_aa
once NA TRBJ1-5 TRBV5-4 TGTGCCAGCAGCGAGCTCCCAGGGAGGGGCAATCAGCCCCAGCATTTT CASSELPGRGNQPQHF
few TRBD2 TRBJ2-2 TRBV25-1 TGTGCCAGCAGTGGGCTAGCGGGAGCGGGCACCGGGGAGCTGTTTTTT CASSGLAGAGTGELFF
NA TRBD1 TRBJ2-3 TRBV5-1 TGCGCCAGCAGCTTGGTTCGACAGGGTGGGGGCACAGATACGCAGTATTTT CASSLVRQGGGTDTQYF
once NA TRBJ2-7 TRBV5-1 TGCGCCAGCAGCCCGGCAGGGTCTTACGAGCAGTACTTC CASSPAGSYEQYF
NA TRBD1 TRBJ2-1 TRBV5-1 TGCGCCAGCAGCTTGGGACAGGGCTTCTACAATGAGCAGTTCTTC CASSLGQGFYNEQFF
NA NA TRBJ1-2 TRBV7-8 TGTGCCAGCAGCCCGAAGCACTATGGCTACACCTTC CASSPKHYGYTF
NA NA TRBJ1-6 TRBV5-1 TGCGCCAGCAGCTTGGAGCGGAATTCACCCCTCCACTTT CASSLERNSPLHF
once NA TRBJ2-7 TRBV6-1 TGTGCCAGCAGTGAAGGGACAGCCCGCGAGCAGTACTTC CASSEGTAREQYF
NA NA TRBJ2-3 TRBV10-3 TGTGCCATCAGTGAGTCTTCGGGGGGCCGCACAGATACGCAGTATTTT CAISESSGGRTDTQYF
few NA TRBJ2-1 TRBV28 TGTGCCAGCACCTTGGGGGGTAACTCCTACAATGAGCAGTTCTTC CASTLGGNSYNEQFF
NA TRBD1 TRBJ2-7 TRBV5-6 TGTGCCAGCAGCCAAACATTTCGGGACAGCCCCTACGAGCAGTACTTC CASSQTFRDSPYEQYF
NA NA TRBJ1-1 TRBV28 TGTACCAGCAGTTTGGGGGGGGCGAACACTGAAGCTTTCTTT CTSSLGGANTEAFF
NA TRBD2 TRBJ2-7 TRBV28 TGTGCCAGCAGTCCGCCCGGGCTAGCGGAGGGGTACGAGCAGTACTTC CASSPPGLAEGYEQYF
NA NA TRBJ2-3 TRBV6-4 TGTGCCAGCAGTGGGACACGGGGGGATACGCAGTATTTT CASSGTRGDTQYF
NA TRBD1 TRBJ1-1 TRBV6-5 TGTGCCAGCAGCCCACAGGGGTTGAGGACTGAAGCTTTCTTT CASSPQGLRTEAFF